Ten or more counts support the clone carrying this TCR beta chain. V was shortened by 2 bases and J by 9 bases, with 8 bases between the two germline ends. CDR3 length: 12 residues. Germline CDR1 and CDR2: MNHEY and SVGEGT. Using unique molecular identifiers, the investigators prepared the TCRbeta library. TCRdb recomputed calls from the PCR reads with MiXCR, one row per CDR3 protein. The sample yields hundreds of thousands of distinct CDR3 sequences, about 9.5% seen once. The data were taken from a study of T-cell reconstitution after alpha-beta-depleted transplantation in children. The material was PBMCs from the stem cell graft donor, obtained from the stem cell graft. This receptor was identified in a human donor who donated a stem cell graft to a child with acute lymphoblastic leukemia. The chain uses TRBV6-2 or TRBV6-3 and TRBJ2-1; D ambiguous. The CDR3 sequence is CASSYGVREQFF. The DNA of the CDR3 is TGTGCCAGCAGTTACGGAGTTCGTGAGCAGTTCTTC.